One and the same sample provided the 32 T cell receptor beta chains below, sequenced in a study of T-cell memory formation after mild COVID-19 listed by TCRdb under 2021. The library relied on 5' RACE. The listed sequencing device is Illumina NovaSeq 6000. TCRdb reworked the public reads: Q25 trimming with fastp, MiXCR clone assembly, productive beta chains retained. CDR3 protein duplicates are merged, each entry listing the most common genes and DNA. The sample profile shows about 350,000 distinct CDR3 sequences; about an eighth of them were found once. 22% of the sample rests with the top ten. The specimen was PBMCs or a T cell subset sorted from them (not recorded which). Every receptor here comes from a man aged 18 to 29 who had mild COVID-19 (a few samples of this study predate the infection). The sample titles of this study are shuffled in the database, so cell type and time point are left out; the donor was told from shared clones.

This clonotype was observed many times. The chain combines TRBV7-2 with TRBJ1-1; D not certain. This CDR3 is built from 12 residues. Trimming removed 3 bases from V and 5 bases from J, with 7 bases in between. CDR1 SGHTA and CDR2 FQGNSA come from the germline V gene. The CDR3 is CASSFLGTEAFF. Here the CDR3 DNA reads TGTGCCAGCAGCTTTCTGGGTACTGAAGCTTTCTTT. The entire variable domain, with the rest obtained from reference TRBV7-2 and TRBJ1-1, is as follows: GAGVSQSPSNKVTEKGKDVELRCDPISGHTALYWYRQSLGQGLEFLIYFQGNSAPDKSGLPSDRFSAERTGGSVSTLTIQRTQQEDSAVYLCASSFLGTEAFFGQGTRLTVV.

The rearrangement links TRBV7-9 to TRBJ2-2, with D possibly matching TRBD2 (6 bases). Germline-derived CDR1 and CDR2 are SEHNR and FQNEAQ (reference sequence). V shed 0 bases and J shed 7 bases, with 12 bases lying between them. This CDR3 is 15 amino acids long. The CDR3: CASSLAMEGGGELFF. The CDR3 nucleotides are TGTGCCAGCAGCTTAGCGATGGAGGGCGGCGGGGAGCTGTTTTTT.

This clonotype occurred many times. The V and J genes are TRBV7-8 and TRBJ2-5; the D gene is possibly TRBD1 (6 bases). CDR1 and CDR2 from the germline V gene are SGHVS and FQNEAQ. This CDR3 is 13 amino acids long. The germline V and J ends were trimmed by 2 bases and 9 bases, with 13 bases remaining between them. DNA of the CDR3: TGTGCCAGCAGCTTACCCCGACAGGACTCCCAGTACTTC. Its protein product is CASSLPRQDSQYF.

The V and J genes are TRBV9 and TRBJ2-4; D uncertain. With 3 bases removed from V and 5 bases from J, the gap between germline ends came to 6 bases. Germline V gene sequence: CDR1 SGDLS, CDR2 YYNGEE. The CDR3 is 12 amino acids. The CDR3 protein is CASSGSQNIQYF. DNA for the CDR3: TGTGCCAGCAGCGGGTCCCAAAACATTCAGTACTTC.

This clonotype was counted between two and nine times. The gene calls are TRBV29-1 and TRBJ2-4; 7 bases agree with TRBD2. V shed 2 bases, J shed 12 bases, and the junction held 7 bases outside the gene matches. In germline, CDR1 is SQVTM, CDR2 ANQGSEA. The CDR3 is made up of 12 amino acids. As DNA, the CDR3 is TGCAGCGTTGAATATGGGGAGGGAACTCAGTACTTC. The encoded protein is CSVEYGEGTQYF. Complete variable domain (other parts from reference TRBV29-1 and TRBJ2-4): SAVISQKPSRDICQRGTSLTIQCQVDSQVTMMFWYRQQPGQSLTLIATANQGSEATYESGFVIDKFPISRPNLTFSTLTVSNMSPEDSSIYLCSVEYGEGTQYFGAGTRLSVL.

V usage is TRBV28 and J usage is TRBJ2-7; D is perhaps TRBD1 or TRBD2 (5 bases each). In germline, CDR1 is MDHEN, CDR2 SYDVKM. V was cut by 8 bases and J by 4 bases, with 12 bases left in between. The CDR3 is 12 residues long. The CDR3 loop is CASGAGRYEQYV. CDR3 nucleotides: TGTGCCAGCGGGGCGGGCAGATACGAGCAGTACGTC.

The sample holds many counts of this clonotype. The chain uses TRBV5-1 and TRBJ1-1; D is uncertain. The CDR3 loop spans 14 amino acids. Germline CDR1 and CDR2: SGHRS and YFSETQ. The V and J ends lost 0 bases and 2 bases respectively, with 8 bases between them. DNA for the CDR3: TGCGCCAGCAGCTTGGTTCCAGAAAACACTGAAGCTTTCTTT. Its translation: CASSLVPENTEAFF. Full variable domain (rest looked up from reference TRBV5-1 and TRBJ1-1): KAGVTQTPRYLIKTRGQQVTLSCSPISGHRSVSWYQQTPGQGLQFLFEYFSETQRNKGNFPGRFSGRQFSNSRSEMNVSTLELGDSALYLCASSLVPENTEAFFGQGTRLTVV.

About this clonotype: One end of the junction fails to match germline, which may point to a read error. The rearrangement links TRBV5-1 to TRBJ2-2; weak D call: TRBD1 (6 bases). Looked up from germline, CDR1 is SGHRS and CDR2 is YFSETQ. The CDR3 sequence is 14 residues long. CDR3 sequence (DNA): TGCGCCAGCAGTCCGGACAGAGTCACCGGGGAGATGTTTTTT. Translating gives CASSPDRVTGEMFF. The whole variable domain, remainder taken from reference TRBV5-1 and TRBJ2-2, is KAGVTQTPRYLIKTRGQQVTLSCSPISGHRSVSWYQQTPGQGLQFLFEYFSETQRNKGNFPGRFSGRQFSNSRSEMNVSTLELGDSALYLCASSPDRVTGEMFFGEGSRLTVL.

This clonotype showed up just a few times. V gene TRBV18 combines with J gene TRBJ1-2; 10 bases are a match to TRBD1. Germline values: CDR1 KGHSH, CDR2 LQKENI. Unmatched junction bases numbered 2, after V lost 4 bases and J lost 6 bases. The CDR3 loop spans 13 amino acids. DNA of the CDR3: TGTGCCAGCTCACAAGGACAGGGGGATGGCTACACCTTC. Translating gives CASSQGQGDGYTF.

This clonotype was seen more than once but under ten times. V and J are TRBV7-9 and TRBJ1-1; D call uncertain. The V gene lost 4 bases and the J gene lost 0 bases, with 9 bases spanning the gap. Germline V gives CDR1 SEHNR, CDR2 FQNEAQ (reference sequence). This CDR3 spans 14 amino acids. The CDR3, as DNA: TGTGCCAGCAGCTCCCCCACCCTGAACACTGAAGCTTTCTTT. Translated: CASSSPTLNTEAFF.

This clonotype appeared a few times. The DNA for the CDR3 is TGTGCCAGCAGCTTCGGGACAGGGGACCACAATGAGCAGTTCTTC. It translates to CASSFGTGDHNEQFF. The V gene is TRBV7-7, the J gene TRBJ2-1, with TRBD1 identical over 10 bases. With V trimmed by 3 bases and J by 5 bases, 4 bases remained unmatched. Germline loops: CDR1 SSHAT, CDR2 FNYEAQ (reference sequence). The CDR3 is 15 residues long.

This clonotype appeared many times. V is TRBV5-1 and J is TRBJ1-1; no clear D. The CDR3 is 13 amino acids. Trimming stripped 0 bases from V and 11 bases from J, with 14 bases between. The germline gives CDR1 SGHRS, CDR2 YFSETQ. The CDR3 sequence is CASSLEAVRKAFF. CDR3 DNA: TGCGCCAGCAGCTTGGAGGCAGTTAGGAAGGCTTTCTTT.

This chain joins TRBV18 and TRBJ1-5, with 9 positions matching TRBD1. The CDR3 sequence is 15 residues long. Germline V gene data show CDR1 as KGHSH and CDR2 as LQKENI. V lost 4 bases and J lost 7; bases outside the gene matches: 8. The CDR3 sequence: CASSQTGGRRQPQHF. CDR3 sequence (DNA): TGTGCCAGCTCACAAACAGGGGGCCGGAGACAGCCCCAGCATTTT.

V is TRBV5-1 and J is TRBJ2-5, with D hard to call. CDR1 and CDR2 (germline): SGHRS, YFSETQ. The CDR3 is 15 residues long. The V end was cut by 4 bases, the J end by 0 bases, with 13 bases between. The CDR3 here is CASSPKALHQETQYF. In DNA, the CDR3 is TGCGCCAGCAGCCCTAAGGCCTTACACCAAGAGACCCAGTACTTC. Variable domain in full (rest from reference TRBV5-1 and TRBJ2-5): KAGVTQTPRYLIKTRGQQVTLSCSPISGHRSVSWYQQTPGQGLQFLFEYFSETQRNKGNFPGRFSGRQFSNSRSEMNVSTLELGDSALYLCASSPKALHQETQYFGPGTRLLVL.

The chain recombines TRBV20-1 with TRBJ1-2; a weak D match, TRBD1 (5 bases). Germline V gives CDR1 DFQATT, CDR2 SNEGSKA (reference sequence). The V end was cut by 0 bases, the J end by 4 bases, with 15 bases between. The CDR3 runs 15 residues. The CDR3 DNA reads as TGCAGTGCTAGAGATTGGGGCGGAGACCTCTATGGCTACACCTTC. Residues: CSARDWGGDLYGYTF.

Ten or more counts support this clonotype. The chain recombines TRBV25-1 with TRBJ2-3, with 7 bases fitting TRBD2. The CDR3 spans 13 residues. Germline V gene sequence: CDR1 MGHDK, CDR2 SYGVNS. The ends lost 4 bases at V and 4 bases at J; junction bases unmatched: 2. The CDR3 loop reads CASSGGGADTQYF. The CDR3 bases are TGTGCCAGCAGTGGGGGGGGGGCAGATACGCAGTATTTT.

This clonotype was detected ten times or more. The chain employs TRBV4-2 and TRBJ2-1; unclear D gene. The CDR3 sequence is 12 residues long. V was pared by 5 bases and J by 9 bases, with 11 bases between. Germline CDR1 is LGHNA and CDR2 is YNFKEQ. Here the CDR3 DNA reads TGTGCCAGCAGCTCAAGAGTTAGTGAGCAGTTCTTC. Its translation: CASSSRVSEQFF.

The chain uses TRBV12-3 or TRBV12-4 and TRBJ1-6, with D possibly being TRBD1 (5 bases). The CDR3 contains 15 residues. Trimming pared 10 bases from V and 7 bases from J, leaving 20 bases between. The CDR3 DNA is TGTGCCACCACCTTGGGGGGTAGTATGAATTCACCCCTCCACTTT. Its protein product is CATTLGGSMNSPLHF.

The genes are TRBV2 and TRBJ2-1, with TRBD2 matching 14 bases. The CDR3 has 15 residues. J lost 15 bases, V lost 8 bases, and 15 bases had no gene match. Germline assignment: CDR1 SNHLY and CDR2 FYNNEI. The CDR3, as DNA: TGTGCCAGCTTAGGTTATGGGACTAGCGGGGGTCAATCGTTCTTC. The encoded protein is CASLGYGTSGGQSFF.

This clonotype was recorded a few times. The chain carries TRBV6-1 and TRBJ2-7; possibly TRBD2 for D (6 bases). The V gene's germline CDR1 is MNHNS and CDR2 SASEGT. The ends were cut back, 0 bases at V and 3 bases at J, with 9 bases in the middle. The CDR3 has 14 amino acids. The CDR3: CASSEAAGYYEQYF. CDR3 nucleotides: TGTGCCAGCAGTGAAGCGGCGGGATACTACGAGCAGTACTTC.

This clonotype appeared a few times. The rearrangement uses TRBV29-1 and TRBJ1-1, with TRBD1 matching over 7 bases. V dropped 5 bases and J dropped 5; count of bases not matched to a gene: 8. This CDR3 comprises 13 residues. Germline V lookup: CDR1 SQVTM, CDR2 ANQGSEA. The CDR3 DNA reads TGCAGCGTTAGAACAGGGGCGGGGACTGAAGCTTTCTTT. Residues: CSVRTGAGTEAFF.

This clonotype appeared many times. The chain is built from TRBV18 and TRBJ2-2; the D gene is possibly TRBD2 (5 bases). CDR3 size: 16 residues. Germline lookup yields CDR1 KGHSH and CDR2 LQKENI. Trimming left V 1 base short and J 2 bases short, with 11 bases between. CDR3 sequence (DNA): TGTGCCAGCTCACCACGGGCAGCGGCTAACACCGGGGAGCTGTTTTTT. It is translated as CASSPRAAANTGELFF. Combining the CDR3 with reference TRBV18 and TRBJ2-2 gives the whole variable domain NAGVMQNPRHLVRRRGQEARLRCSPMKGHSHVYWYRQLPEEGLKFMVYLQKENIIDESGMPKERFSAEFPKEGPSILRIQQVVRGDSAAYFCASSPRAAANTGELFFGEGSRLTVL.

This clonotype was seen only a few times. The CDR3 nucleotides read TGTGCCACCAGTCCCGGGGCTGACACCGGGGAGCTGTTTTTT. Amino acids: CATSPGADTGELFF. The rearrangement uses TRBV24-1 and TRBJ2-2; the D gene could be TRBD1 or TRBD2 (5 bases each). Trimming took 6 bases from V and 3 from J, leaving 10 bases between them. This CDR3 is 14 amino acids long. The germline gives CDR1 KGHDR, CDR2 SFDVKD.

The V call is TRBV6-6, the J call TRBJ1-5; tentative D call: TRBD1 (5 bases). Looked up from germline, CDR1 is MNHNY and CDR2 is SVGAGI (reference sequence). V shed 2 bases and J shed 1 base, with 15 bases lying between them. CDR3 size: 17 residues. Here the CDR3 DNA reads TGTGCCAGCAGTTACGCGCAGGGAAGGAAGAGCAATCAGCCCCAGCATTTT. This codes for CASSYAQGRKSNQPQHF.

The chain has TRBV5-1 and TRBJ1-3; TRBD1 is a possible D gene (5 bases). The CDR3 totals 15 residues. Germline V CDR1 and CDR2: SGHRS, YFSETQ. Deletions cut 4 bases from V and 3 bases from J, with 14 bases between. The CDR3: CASSRGGTDGNTIYF. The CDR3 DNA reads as TGCGCCAGCAGCCGGGGTGGGACGGATGGAAACACCATATATTTT.

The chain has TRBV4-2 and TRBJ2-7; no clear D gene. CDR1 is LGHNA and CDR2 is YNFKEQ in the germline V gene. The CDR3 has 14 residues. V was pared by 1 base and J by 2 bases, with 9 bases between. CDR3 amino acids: CASSQVDGTYEQYF. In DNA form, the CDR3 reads TGTGCCAGCAGCCAAGTCGACGGAACCTACGAGCAGTACTTC.

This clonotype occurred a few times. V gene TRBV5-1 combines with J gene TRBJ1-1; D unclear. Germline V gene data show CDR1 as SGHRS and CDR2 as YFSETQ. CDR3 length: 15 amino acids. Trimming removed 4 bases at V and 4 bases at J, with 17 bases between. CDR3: CASSPLGDGRTEAFF. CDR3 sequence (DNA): TGCGCCAGCAGCCCGCTTGGGGATGGGCGCACTGAAGCTTTCTTT.

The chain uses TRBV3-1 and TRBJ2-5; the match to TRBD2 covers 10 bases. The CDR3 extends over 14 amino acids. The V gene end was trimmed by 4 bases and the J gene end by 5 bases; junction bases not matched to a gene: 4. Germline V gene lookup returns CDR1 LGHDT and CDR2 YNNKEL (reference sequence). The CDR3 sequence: CASSPTSGAETQYF. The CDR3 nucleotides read TGTGCCAGCAGCCCCACTAGCGGGGCCGAGACCCAGTACTTC.

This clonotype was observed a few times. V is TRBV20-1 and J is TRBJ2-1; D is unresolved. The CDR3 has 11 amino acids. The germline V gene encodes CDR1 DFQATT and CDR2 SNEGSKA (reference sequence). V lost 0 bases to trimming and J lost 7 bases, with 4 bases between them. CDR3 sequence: CSARELNEQFF. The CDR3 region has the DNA TGCAGTGCTAGAGAGCTGAATGAGCAGTTCTTC.

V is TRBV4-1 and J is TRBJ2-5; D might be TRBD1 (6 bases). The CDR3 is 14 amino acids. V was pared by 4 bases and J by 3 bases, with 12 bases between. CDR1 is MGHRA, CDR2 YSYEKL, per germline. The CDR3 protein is CASSPLPGEETQYF. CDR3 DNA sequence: TGCGCCAGCAGCCCCTTGCCAGGGGAAGAGACCCAGTACTTC.

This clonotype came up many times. CDR3 in amino acids: CSAYRGGIQYF. CDR3 DNA: TGCAGTGCCTACAGGGGAGGCATTCAGTACTTC. The V gene is TRBV20-1, the J gene TRBJ2-4; tentatively, D is TRBD1 (7 bases). CDR1 DFQATT and CDR2 SNEGSKA come from the germline V gene (reference sequence). This CDR3 comprises 11 residues. V shed 6 bases and J shed 9 bases, with 12 bases lying between them.

CDR3 in DNA: TGTGCCATCAGTAAGGACAGACCTAACTATGGCTACACCTTC. Translation gives CAISKDRPNYGYTF. The chain combines TRBV10-3 with TRBJ1-2, with D possibly TRBD1 on 6 matching bases. Germline-derived CDR1 and CDR2 are ENHRY and SYGVKD. This CDR3 has 14 amino acids. Trimming shortened V by 5 bases and J by 0 bases, and 10 bases separated the two germline ends.